These T cell receptor beta chains were read from a single sample in a study of blood T cell repertoires in COVID-19. Clones were sequenced by immunoSEQ multiplex PCR, and TCRdb holds only the in-frame ones, with some missing. The sample has about 70,000 clones, about 70% seen once. The sequenced sample was peripheral blood. These receptors all come from a woman at least 80 years old with active or convalescent COVID-19. CDR3s include the opening cysteine and the closing phenylalanine or tryptophan. D genes are given only for firm matches. Rows give clone size only sometimes, using once, few, many, or a class for an expanded clone.

TRBV18,TRBJ1-2,NA,TRBD1,TGTGCCAGCTCATCGGCAACAGGGGGAGGAGGCTACACCTTC,CASSSATGGGGYTF
TRBV14,TRBJ2-1,many,NA,TGTGCCAGCAGCCAAGAAGGTGTTACGATAGGGGATGAGCAGTTCTTC,CASSQEGVTIGDEQFF
TRBV2,TRBJ2-7,NA,NA,TGTGCCAGCAGGGAGGGCGGGGGCATCTCCTACGAGCAGTACTTC,CASREGGGISYEQYF
TRBV7-9,TRBJ2-5,NA,NA,TGTGCCAGCAGCCGACAGACTAGGGCCCAGTACTTC,CASSRQTRAQYF
TRBV5-1,TRBJ1-2,once,TRBD1,TGCGCCAGCAGCTGGGGGACAGGGGACTATGGCTACACCTTC,CASSWGTGDYGYTF
TRBV18,TRBJ1-4,NA,TRBD1,TGTGCCAGCTCACCTATCTGGGACAGGGGAACCCCTAATGAAAAACTGTTTTTT,CASSPIWDRGTPNEKLFF
TRBV14,TRBJ2-1,NA,TRBD2,TGTGCCAGCAGCCGGACGCGGGGGGATTACAATGAGCAGTTCTTC,CASSRTRGDYNEQFF
TRBV6-2/TRBV6-3,TRBJ1-2,NA,TRBD1,TGTGCCAGCAGTTACGCCCAGGGGGACTATGGCTACACCTTC,CASSYAQGDYGYTF
TRBV7-7,TRBJ2-2,NA,TRBD1,TGTGCTAGCAGCTTAGGACAGGGATCCGGGGAGCTGTTTTTT,CASSLGQGSGELFF
TRBV7-8,TRBJ2-3,NA,TRBD1,TGTGCCAGCCGGCGGCCCGACAGGGGGCATGCAGATACGCAGTATTTT,CASRRPDRGHADTQYF